This T cell receptor (beta chain) was recovered during a study of neurological immune-mediated disorders. Germline values: CDR1 SGHAT, CDR2 FQDESV (reference sequence). The junction had 5 bases not matched to a gene; V was cut back by 3 bases and J by 3 bases. The CDR3 totals 15 residues. One entry per CDR3 protein, called by TCRdb with MiXCR from the 5' RACE reads. The sample comprises around 13,000 distinct CDR3 sequences, 7% of which are singletons, and about 24% rests with the top ten. Findings and caveats of the study: Healthy controls had more TCR clonal expansion than multiple sclerosis, which showed the least, whereas HTLV-1-associated myelopathy showed the most.

Ten or more counts support this clonotype. The antigen is undetermined. The sorted libraries took some 920,000 CD4+ or CD8+ T cells. The V gene is TRBV11-1, the J gene TRBJ2-7; 10 bases match TRBD1. Material for sequencing was CD8+ T cells from blood. The TCR originated in a woman between 40 and 50 years old in good health. The CDR3 reads CASSLWTGGSYEQYF. CDR3 DNA sequence: TGTGCCAGCAGCTTGTGGACAGGGGGTAGCTACGAGCAGTACTTC.